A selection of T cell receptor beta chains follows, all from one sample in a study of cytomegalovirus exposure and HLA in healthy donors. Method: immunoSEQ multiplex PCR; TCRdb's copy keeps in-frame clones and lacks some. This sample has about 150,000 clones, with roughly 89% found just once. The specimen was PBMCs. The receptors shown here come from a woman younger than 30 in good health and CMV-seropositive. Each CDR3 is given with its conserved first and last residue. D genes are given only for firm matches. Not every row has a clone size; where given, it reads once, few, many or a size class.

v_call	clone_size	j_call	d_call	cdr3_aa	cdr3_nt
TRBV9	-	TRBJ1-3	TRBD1	CASSDTLDRVRNTIYF	TGTGCCAGCAGCGACACTCTGGACAGGGTGCGAAACACCATATATTTT
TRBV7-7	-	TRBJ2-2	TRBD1	CASSRGQLNTGELFF	TGTGCCAGCAGCCGGGGACAGCTGAACACCGGGGAGCTGTTTTTT
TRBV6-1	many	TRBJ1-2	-	CASSETTGYTF	TGTGCCAGCAGTGAAACAACAGGCTACACCTTC
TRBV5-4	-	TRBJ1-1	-	CASSLALSVAEAFF	TGTGCCAGCAGCTTGGCCCTGTCCGTCGCTGAAGCTTTCTTT
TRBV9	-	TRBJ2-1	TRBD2	CASSVGGRDEQFF	TGTGCCAGCAGCGTAGGAGGGAGGGATGAGCAGTTCTTC
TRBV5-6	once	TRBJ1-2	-	CASSFGPPRRYGYTF	TGTGCCAGCAGCTTCGGCCCGCCGAGGAGGTATGGCTACACCTTC
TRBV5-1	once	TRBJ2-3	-	CASSVISGGGTDTQYF	TGCGCCAGCAGCGTAATTAGCGGTGGGGGCACAGATACGCAGTATTTT
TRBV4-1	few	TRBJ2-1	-	CASSQVGSYNEQFF	TGCGCCAGCAGCCAAGTGGGCAGCTACAATGAGCAGTTCTTC
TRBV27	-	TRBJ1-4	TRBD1	CASRRSGQGIWEKLFF	TGTGCCAGCAGACGCTCGGGACAGGGGATTTGGGAAAAACTGTTTTTT
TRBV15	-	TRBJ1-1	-	CATGTGGGTEAFF	TGTGCCACCGGAACGGGGGGAGGTACTGAAGCTTTCTTT
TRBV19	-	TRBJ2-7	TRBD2	CASSWGLAGSYEQYF	TGTGCCAGTAGCTGGGGACTAGCAGGGAGCTACGAGCAGTACTTC
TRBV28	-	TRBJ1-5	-	CASNYGNQPQHF	TGTGCCAGCAACTACGGGAATCAGCCCCAGCATTTT
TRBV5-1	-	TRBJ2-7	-	CASSLASDQGRGMYEQYF	TGCGCCAGCAGCTTGGCCTCGGACCAGGGGAGAGGCATGTACGAGCAGTACTTC
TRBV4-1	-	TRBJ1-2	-	CASSQVPSGGRYGYTF	TGCGCCAGCAGCCAAGTCCCCTCGGGTGGCCGCTATGGCTACACCTTC
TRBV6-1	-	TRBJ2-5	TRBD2	CASSEAVGLAGARETQYF	TGTGCCAGCAGTGAAGCAGTAGGACTAGCGGGGGCGAGGGAGACCCAGTACTTC
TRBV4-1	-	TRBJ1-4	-	CASSRQGGEKLFF	TGCGCCAGCAGCCGTCAGGGAGGGGAAAAACTGTTTTTT
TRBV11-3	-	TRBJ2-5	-	CASSLSTGSQETQYF	TGTGCCAGCAGCTTATCGACCGGGAGCCAAGAGACCCAGTACTTC
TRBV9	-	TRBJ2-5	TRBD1	CASSAAPDREETQYF	TGTGCCAGCAGCGCGGCGCCCGACAGGGAAGAGACCCAGTACTTC
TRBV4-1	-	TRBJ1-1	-	CASSQGVERLNTEAFF	TGCGCCAGCAGCCAAGGGGTTGAGAGGCTCAACACTGAAGCTTTCTTT
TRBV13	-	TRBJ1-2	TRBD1	CASSPGTGAYGYTF	TGTGCCAGCAGCCCCGGGACAGGGGCCTATGGCTACACCTTC
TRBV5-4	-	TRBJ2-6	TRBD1	CASSLGTGGAGANVLTF	TGTGCCAGCAGCTTGGGGACAGGGGGCGCCGGGGCCAACGTCCTGACTTTC
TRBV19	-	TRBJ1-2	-	CASSIQGLGYGYTF	TGTGCCAGTAGTATTCAGGGTTTGGGCTATGGCTACACCTTC
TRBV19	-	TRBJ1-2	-	CASSRQDGNYGYTF	TGTGCCAGTAGTCGACAGGACGGTAACTATGGCTACACCTTC
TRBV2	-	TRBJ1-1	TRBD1	CASRGTVGGGAFF	TGTGCCAGCAGGGGGACAGTCGGGGGTGGGGCTTTCTTT
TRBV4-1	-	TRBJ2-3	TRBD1	CASSQVTGGRTDTQYF	TGCGCCAGCAGCCAAGTGACAGGGGGCAGGACAGATACGCAGTATTTT
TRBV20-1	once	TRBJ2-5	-	CSARLGPQYF	TGCAGTGCTAGATTGGGGCCCCAGTACTTC
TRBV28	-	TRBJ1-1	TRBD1	CASKAGTGGTEAFF	TGTGCCAGCAAGGCCGGGACAGGGGGGACTGAAGCTTTCTTT
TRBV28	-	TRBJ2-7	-	CASSDSDRPYEQYF	TGTGCCAGCAGTGACTCAGACAGGCCCTACGAGCAGTACTTC
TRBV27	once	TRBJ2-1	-	CASSFAGGGYNEQFF	TGTGCCAGCAGTTTTGCAGGGGGAGGCTACAATGAGCAGTTCTTC
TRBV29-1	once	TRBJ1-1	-	CSVEGSKVNTEAFF	TGCAGCGTTGAGGGGAGCAAGGTGAACACTGAAGCTTTCTTT
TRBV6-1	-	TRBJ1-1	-	CASSASEGGSTEAFF	TGTGCCAGCAGTGCATCCGAGGGGGGGTCCACTGAAGCTTTCTTT
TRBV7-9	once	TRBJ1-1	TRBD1	CASSSGQGRTEAFF	TGTGCCAGCAGCTCTGGACAGGGTAGAACTGAAGCTTTCTTT
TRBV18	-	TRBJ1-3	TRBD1	CASSPGTVGNTIYF	TGTGCCAGCTCACCGGGGACAGTGGGAAACACCATATATTTT
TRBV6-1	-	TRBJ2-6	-	CASSEVGIGGSGANVLTF	TGTGCCAGCAGTGAAGTAGGAATAGGGGGATCTGGGGCCAACGTCCTGACTTTC
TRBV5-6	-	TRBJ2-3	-	CASSFPTSTDTQYF	TGTGCCAGCAGCTTCCCCACTAGCACAGATACGCAGTATTTT
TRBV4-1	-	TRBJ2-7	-	CASSQDGQWGYEQYF	TGCGCCAGCAGCCAAGACGGACAGTGGGGGTACGAGCAGTACTTC
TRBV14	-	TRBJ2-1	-	CASSHAWGGHPYNEQFF	TGTGCCAGCAGCCACGCATGGGGGGGACACCCCTACAATGAGCAGTTCTTC
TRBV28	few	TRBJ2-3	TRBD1	CASSLLFGPGQGSDTQYF	TGTGCCAGCAGTTTGCTCTTCGGTCCGGGACAGGGCTCAGATACGCAGTATTTT
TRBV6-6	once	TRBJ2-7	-	CASSQPNRDGYEQYF	TGTGCCAGCAGTCAACCTAACAGGGATGGCTACGAGCAGTACTTC
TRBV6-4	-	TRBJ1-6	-	CASSDSGGSESPLHF	TGTGCCAGCAGTGACTCCGGAGGGAGCGAGTCACCCCTCCACTTT
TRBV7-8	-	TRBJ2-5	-	CASSGGGRETQYF	TGTGCCAGCAGTGGAGGGGGCCGTGAGACCCAGTACTTC
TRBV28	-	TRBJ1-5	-	CASSLLGRENGQPQHF	TGTGCCAGCAGTTTATTGGGCAGGGAAAACGGTCAGCCCCAGCATTTT
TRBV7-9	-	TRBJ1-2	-	CASSTLKAPGGYTF	TGTGCCAGCAGCACTCTTAAGGCTCCGGGGGGCTACACCTTC
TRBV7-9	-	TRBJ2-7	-	CASSPRGLDSYEQYF	TGTGCCAGCAGCCCCAGGGGCCTAGACTCCTACGAGCAGTACTTC
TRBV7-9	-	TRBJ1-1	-	CASSRGKTEAFF	TGTGCCAGCAGCCGGGGTAAGACTGAAGCTTTCTTT
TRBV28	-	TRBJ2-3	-	CASSLRSGSGTDTQYF	TGTGCCAGCAGTTTAAGAAGCGGCTCCGGCACAGATACGCAGTATTTT
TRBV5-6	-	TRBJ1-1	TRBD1	CASSLVAGGTEAFF	TGTGCCAGCAGCTTGGTCGCAGGGGGAACTGAAGCTTTCTTT
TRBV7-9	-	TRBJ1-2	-	CASSLAGTGIYGYTF	TGTGCCAGCAGCTTAGCCGGAACAGGGATCTATGGCTACACCTTC
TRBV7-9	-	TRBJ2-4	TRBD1	CASSLVRTGQNIQYF	TGTGCCAGCAGCTTAGTAAGGACAGGGCAAAACATTCAGTACTTC
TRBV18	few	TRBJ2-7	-	CASSSWRLTYEQYF	TGTGCCAGCTCATCGTGGAGGCTAACCTACGAGCAGTACTTC
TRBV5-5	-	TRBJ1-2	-	CASRGEAGLGYTF	TGTGCCAGCAGGGGGGAAGCGGGGTTAGGCTACACCTTC
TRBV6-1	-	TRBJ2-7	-	CASRRRGYEQYF	TGTGCCAGCAGAAGGAGGGGCTACGAGCAGTACTTC
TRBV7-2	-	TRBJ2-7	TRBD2	CASSRTSGGPYEQYF	TGTGCCAGCAGCCGGACTAGCGGGGGCCCCTACGAGCAGTACTTC
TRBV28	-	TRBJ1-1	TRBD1	CASSLDRAYTEAFF	TGTGCCAGCAGTTTAGACAGGGCCTACACTGAAGCTTTCTTT
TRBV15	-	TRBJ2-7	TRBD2	CATSRPRGANYEQYF	TGTGCCACCAGCAGGCCGCGGGGGGCCAACTACGAGCAGTACTTC
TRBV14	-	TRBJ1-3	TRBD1	CASSHTPGTGSSGNTIYF	TGTGCCAGCAGCCATACTCCCGGGACAGGGAGCTCTGGAAACACCATATATTTT
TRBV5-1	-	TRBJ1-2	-	CASSGPGDWGYTF	TGCGCCAGCAGCGGACCGGGAGACTGGGGCTACACCTTC
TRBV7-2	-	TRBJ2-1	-	CASSWAGTHTYNEQFF	TGTGCCAGCAGCTGGGCCGGGACACACACCTACAATGAGCAGTTCTTC
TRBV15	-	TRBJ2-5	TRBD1	CATSGRTGIEETQYF	TGTGCCACCAGCGGACGGACAGGGATCGAGGAGACCCAGTACTTC
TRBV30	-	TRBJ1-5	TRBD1	CAWSGDRPLSNQPQHF	TGTGCCTGGAGTGGGGACAGGCCCCTTAGCAATCAGCCCCAGCATTTT